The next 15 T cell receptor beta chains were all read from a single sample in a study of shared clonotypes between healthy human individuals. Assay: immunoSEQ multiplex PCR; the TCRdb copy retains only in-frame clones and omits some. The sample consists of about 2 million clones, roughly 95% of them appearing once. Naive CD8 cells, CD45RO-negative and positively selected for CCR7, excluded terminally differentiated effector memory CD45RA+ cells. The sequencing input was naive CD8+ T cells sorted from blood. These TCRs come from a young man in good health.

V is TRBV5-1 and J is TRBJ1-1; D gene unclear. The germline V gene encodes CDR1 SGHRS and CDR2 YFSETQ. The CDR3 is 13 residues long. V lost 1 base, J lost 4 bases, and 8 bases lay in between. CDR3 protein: CASSLMVGTEAFF. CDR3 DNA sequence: TGCGCCAGCAGCTTGATGGTGGGCACTGAAGCTTTCTTT.

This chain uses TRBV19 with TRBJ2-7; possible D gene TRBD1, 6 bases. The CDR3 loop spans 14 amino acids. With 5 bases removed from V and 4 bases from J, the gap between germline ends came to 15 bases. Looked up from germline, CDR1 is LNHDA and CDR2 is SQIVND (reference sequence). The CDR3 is CASSLTGTPYEQYF. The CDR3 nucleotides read TGTGCCAGTAGTTTAACCGGGACACCATACGAGCAGTACTTC.

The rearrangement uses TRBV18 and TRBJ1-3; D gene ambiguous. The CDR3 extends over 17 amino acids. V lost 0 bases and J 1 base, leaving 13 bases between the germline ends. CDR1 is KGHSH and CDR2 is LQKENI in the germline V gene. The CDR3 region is CASSPPVKTLSGNTIYF. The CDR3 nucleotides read TGTGCCAGCTCACCACCCGTTAAGACACTGTCTGGAAACACCATATATTTT.

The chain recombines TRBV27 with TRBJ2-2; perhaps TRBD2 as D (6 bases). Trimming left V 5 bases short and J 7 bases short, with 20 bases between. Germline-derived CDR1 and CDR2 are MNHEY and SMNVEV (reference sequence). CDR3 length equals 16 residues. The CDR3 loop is CASSLLGVAADGELFF. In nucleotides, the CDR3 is TGTGCCAGCAGTCTCCTTGGGGTAGCGGCGGACGGGGAGCTGTTTTTT.

The chain's CDR3 is CASSLGRVRDTGELFF. The CDR3 DNA follows: TGTGCCAGCAGCCTAGGGCGGGTGCGGGACACCGGGGAGCTGTTTTTT. The chain has TRBV9 and TRBJ2-2; D possibly corresponds to TRBD2 (5 bases). The V end lost 4 bases, the J end lost 3 bases, and 16 bases lay between the germline ends. Germline values: CDR1 SGDLS, CDR2 YYNGEE. The length of the CDR3 is 16 residues.

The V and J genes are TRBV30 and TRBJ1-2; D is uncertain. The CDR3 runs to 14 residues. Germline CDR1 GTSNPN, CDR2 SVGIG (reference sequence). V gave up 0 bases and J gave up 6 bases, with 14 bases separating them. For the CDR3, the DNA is TGTGCCTGGAGTGTTGAGGCCCACGGACATGGCTACACCTTC. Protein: CAWSVEAHGHGYTF.

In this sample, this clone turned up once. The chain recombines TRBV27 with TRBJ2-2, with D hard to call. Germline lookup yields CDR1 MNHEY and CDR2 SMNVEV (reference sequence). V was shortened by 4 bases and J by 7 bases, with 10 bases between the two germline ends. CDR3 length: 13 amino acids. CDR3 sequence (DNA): TGTGCCAGCAGTTCCCTGTTGGGCGGGGAGCTGTTTTTT. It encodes CASSSLLGGELFF.

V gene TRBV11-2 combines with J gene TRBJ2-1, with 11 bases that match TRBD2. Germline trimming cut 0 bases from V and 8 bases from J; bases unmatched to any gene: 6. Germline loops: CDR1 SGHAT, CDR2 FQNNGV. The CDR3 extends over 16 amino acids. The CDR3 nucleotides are TGTGCCAGCAGCTTAGACCCTAGCGGGAGGCTCGATGAGCAGTTCTTC. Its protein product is CASSLDPSGRLDEQFF.

The DNA for the CDR3 is TGTGCTAGTGGTTTGGTACTAGCGGGGCCATACTACTCCTACGAGCAGTACTTC. Its translation: CASGLVLAGPYYSYEQYF. The gene calls are TRBV12-5 and TRBJ2-7; 10 nucleotides match TRBD2. V was clipped by 0 bases and J by 0 bases; unmatched bases: 8. The CDR3 has 18 amino acids. Per germline, CDR1 LGHNT and CDR2 FRNRAP.

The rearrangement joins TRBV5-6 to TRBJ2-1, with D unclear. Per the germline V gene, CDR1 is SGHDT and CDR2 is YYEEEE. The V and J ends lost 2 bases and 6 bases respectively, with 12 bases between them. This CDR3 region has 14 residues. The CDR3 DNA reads TGTGCCAGCAGCTTTGAGGAGTCCCCCAATGAGCAGTTCTTC. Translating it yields CASSFEESPNEQFF.

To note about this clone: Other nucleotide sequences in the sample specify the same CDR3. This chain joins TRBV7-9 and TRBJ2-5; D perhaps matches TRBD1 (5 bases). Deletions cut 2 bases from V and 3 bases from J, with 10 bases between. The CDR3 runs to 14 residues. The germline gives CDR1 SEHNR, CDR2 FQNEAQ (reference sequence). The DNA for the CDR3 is TGTGCCAGCAGCTTATCTACAGGAGAAGAGACCCAGTACTTC. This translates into CASSLSTGEETQYF.

The CDR3 bases are TGTGCCTGGAGCCTTCTTGGGACAGGAGTTGAAAAACTGTTTTTT. It yields the protein CAWSLLGTGVEKLFF. The chain recombines TRBV30 with TRBJ1-4; 8 nucleotides align to TRBD1. Germline-derived CDR1 and CDR2 are GTSNPN and SVGIG (reference sequence). V trimming: 3 bases; J trimming: 7 bases; junction bases outside the gene matches: 10. This CDR3 contains 15 residues.

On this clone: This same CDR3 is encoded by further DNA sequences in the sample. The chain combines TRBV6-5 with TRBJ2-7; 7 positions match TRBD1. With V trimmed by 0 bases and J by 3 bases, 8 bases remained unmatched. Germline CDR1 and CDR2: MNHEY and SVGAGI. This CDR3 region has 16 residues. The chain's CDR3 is CASSYSTGQEDYEQYF. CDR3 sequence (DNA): TGTGCCAGCAGTTACTCGACTGGACAGGAAGACTACGAGCAGTACTTC.

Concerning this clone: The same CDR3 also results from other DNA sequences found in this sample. The CDR3 sequence: CASSSLAGGRETQYF. The DNA of the CDR3 is TGTGCCAGCAGCTCACTAGCGGGGGGGCGAGAGACCCAGTACTTC. This chain links TRBV6-5 with TRBJ2-5, with 13 bases that match TRBD2. The CDR3 length is 15 residues. The V gene end was trimmed by 6 bases and the J gene end by 4 bases; junction bases not matched to a gene: 5. Germline V lookup: CDR1 MNHEY, CDR2 SVGAGI.

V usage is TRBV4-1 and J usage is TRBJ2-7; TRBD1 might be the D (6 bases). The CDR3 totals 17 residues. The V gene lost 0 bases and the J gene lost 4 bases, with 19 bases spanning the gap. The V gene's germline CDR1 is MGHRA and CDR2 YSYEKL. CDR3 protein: CASSQDYRETYGYEQYF. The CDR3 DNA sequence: TGCGCCAGCAGCCAAGATTACAGGGAGACGTACGGGTACGAGCAGTACTTC.